The 25 T cell receptor beta chains given below trace back to one sample, sequenced in a study of shared clonotypes between healthy human individuals. Assay used: immunoSEQ multiplex PCR; TCRdb lists only in-frame clones, some missing. The sample records about 1.4 million clones, approximately 97% being singletons. The specimen sequenced was naive CD4+ T cells sorted from blood. Sample subset: CD45RA+ positively selected. These TCRs come from a young man in good health.

CDR3 nucleotide sequence: TGCGCCAGCAGTACTTTAGCGGATTACGAGCAGTACTTC. As protein: CASSTLADYEQYF. The chain combines TRBV10-2 with TRBJ2-7; D is possibly TRBD2 (6 bases). Per germline, CDR1 WSHSY and CDR2 SAAADI. V lost 5 bases to trimming and J lost 4 bases, with 12 bases between them. The CDR3 runs to 13 residues.

The J gene is TRBJ2-5, the V gene TRBV7-6, with TRBD2 matching over 8 bases. CDR1 SGHVS and CDR2 FNYEAQ come from the germline V gene. The CDR3 contains 14 residues. V lost 3 bases and J lost 3; bases outside the gene matches: 3. CDR3 DNA: TGTGCCAGCAGCTTCTCAGCGGGAGAAGAGACCCAGTACTTC. Its translation: CASSFSAGEETQYF. The full variable domain, in which reference TRBV7-6 and TRBJ2-5 provide the parts outside the CDR3, is GAGVSQSPRYKVTKRGQDVALRCDPISGHVSLYWYRQALGQGPEFLTYFNYEAQQDKSGLPNDRFSAERPEGSISTLTIQRTEQRDSAMYRCASSFSAGEETQYFGPGTRLLVL.

The J gene is TRBJ1-1, the V gene TRBV28, with no clear D. V gave up 8 bases and J gave up 3 bases, with 10 bases separating them. Germline V gene data show CDR1 as MDHEN and CDR2 as SYDVKM. CDR3 size: 12 residues. CDR3 coding DNA: TGTGCCAGCGGGAGGGTAGACACTGAAGCTTTCTTT. It is translated as CASGRVDTEAFF.

V and J are TRBV9 and TRBJ1-2; D gene uncertain. Germline V gives CDR1 SGDLS, CDR2 YYNGEE. V lost 4 bases and J lost 4, with 14 bases in between. The CDR3 runs to 14 residues. The CDR3 DNA reads TGTGCCAGCAGCCCCTTATCGCTTGGCTATGGCTACACCTTC. Its translation: CASSPLSLGYGYTF.

The chain links TRBV28 to TRBJ2-7; 7 nucleotides agree with TRBD1. This CDR3 has 15 residues. CDR1 is MDHEN, CDR2 SYDVKM, per germline. V lost 2 bases, J lost 4 bases, and 8 bases stayed unmatched. CDR3 sequence reads: CASSLPDRVRYEQYF. CDR3 DNA: TGTGCCAGCAGTTTACCCGACAGGGTTAGATACGAGCAGTACTTC.

This sequence joins TRBV18 and TRBJ1-3; tentatively, D is TRBD1 (5 bases). Germline assignment: CDR1 KGHSH and CDR2 LQKENI. V lost 3 bases to trimming and J lost 6 bases, with 9 bases between them. This CDR3 has 13 amino acids. CDR3 amino acids: CASSPGTLNTIYF. The DNA for the CDR3 is TGTGCCAGCTCACCGGGGACCTTAAACACCATATATTTT.

The V call is TRBV28, the J call TRBJ2-3; 12 positions agree with TRBD2. The germline CDR1 and CDR2 sequences are MDHEN and SYDVKM. V gave up 6 bases and J gave up 3 bases; unmatched junction bases: 4. The length of the CDR3 is 15 residues. CDR3 residues: CASRASGRGTDTQYF. CDR3 bases: TGTGCCAGCAGGGCTAGCGGGAGGGGTACAGATACGCAGTATTTT.

The V gene is TRBV7-6, the J gene TRBJ2-7; D possibly matches TRBD1 or TRBD2 (5 bases each). The CDR3 runs to 12 residues. V lost 1 base and J 6 bases, leaving 7 bases between the germline ends. Germline V CDR1 and CDR2: SGHVS, FNYEAQ. CDR3 protein: CASSLDGGEQYF. Here the CDR3 DNA reads TGTGCCAGCAGCTTAGATGGGGGCGAGCAGTACTTC.

The genes are TRBV4-3 and TRBJ2-1; 14 nucleotides align to TRBD2. Germline CDR1 is LGHNA and CDR2 is YSLEER. Trimming at V came to 5 bases and at J to 1 base, leaving 13 bases not matched to a gene. The length of the CDR3 is 20 residues. For the CDR3, the DNA is TGCGCCAGCAGCAAGAGCCCCAGGACTAGCGGGAGGACATCCTACAATGAGCAGTTCTTC. Protein: CASSKSPRTSGRTSYNEQFF.

CDR3 bases: TGTGCCAGCAGCTTAAACGGCGGGAGTGGCAATGAGCAGTTCTTC. Amino acid sequence: CASSLNGGSGNEQFF. The chain employs TRBV7-2 and TRBJ2-1, with 7 nucleotides matching TRBD2. This CDR3 is built from 15 residues. With V trimmed by 2 bases and J by 6 bases, 7 bases remained unmatched. Germline V CDR1 and CDR2: SGHTA, FQGNSA.

The gene calls are TRBV6-5 and TRBJ1-3, with D possibly being TRBD1 (6 bases). V was cut by 10 bases and J by 0 bases, with 10 bases left in between. CDR3 length: 13 amino acids. Germline CDR1 and CDR2: MNHEY and SVGAGI. The chain's CDR3 is CATKTGSGNTIYF. CDR3 DNA sequence: TGTGCCACCAAGACAGGCTCTGGAAACACCATATATTTT.

This chain links TRBV2 with TRBJ2-3; possibly TRBD2 for D (5 bases). The CDR3 runs to 14 residues. Germline CDR1 reads SNHLY; CDR2 reads FYNNEI. V was clipped by 1 base and J by 5 bases, with 10 bases between them. The CDR3 DNA reads TGTGCCAGCAGTGAAGATCGGGGTAGAGATACGCAGTATTTT. It specifies CASSEDRGRDTQYF.

The chain couples TRBV6-5 to TRBJ1-1, with TRBD1 as a possible D gene (5 bases). Between the trimmed V and J ends, which lost 2 bases and 3 bases, there was a span of 13 bases. The CDR3 runs to 15 residues. Germline V lookup: CDR1 MNHEY, CDR2 SVGAGI. The CDR3 region has the DNA TGTGCCAGCAGTTACCTCAGTCGGGGGGACACTGAAGCTTTCTTT. Translated: CASSYLSRGDTEAFF.

This rearrangement joins TRBV27 to TRBJ1-5; D call uncertain. Trimming cost V 5 bases and J 1 base, with 9 bases left between them. CDR3 length equals 14 residues. From germline, CDR1 is MNHEY and CDR2 SMNVEV (reference sequence). DNA of the CDR3: TGTGCCAGCAGTACCCGACCGAGCAATCAGCCCCAGCATTTT. This codes for CASSTRPSNQPQHF.

The gene calls are TRBV9 and TRBJ2-7; 8 bases align to TRBD1. The CDR3 sequence is 14 residues long. Losses at the gene ends were 4 bases for V and 5 bases for J; bases not matched to a gene: 8. Germline-derived CDR1 and CDR2 are SGDLS and YYNGEE. The CDR3 here is CASSRGTGTHEQYF. The CDR3 region has the DNA TGTGCCAGCAGCCGAGGGACAGGTACCCACGAGCAGTACTTC.

This sequence joins TRBV19 and TRBJ2-7; D might be TRBD2 (5 bases). The germline gives CDR1 LNHDA, CDR2 SQIVND (reference sequence). The CDR3 extends over 16 amino acids. V was trimmed by 3 bases and J by 1 base, leaving 16 bases between them. CDR3 DNA: TGTGCCAGTAGTATCGGAGGCCTAACGGGTTCCTACGAGCAGTACTTC. It yields the protein CASSIGGLTGSYEQYF.

This clone was recorded only once. The gene calls are TRBV19 and TRBJ2-7; D is undetermined. V lost 3 bases to trimming and J lost 2 bases, with 11 bases between them. Germline V gene data show CDR1 as LNHDA and CDR2 as SQIVND (reference sequence). The CDR3 runs to 14 residues. CDR3 region: CASSINAVTYEQYF. CDR3 DNA sequence: TGTGCCAGTAGTATCAATGCGGTGACCTACGAGCAGTACTTC.

The V call is TRBV27, the J call TRBJ2-7; D call uncertain. V lost 1 base and J lost 3, with 13 bases in between. This CDR3 contains 15 residues. CDR1 is MNHEY and CDR2 is SMNVEV in the germline V gene (reference sequence). CDR3: CASSLWGKVNYEQYF. CDR3 DNA: TGTGCCAGCAGTTTATGGGGTAAGGTAAACTACGAGCAGTACTTC.

The chain employs TRBV5-1 and TRBJ2-7; 8 nucleotides match TRBD1. The CDR3 has 13 residues. J lost 5 bases, V lost 3 bases, and 4 bases had no gene match. Germline CDR1 SGHRS, CDR2 YFSETQ. The CDR3 spells CASSSQGVHEQYF. The DNA for the CDR3 is TGCGCCAGCAGCTCACAGGGGGTCCACGAGCAGTACTTC.

The chain recombines TRBV10-3 with TRBJ2-1; 9 nucleotides match TRBD2. Germline CDR1 reads ENHRY; CDR2 reads SYGVKD. The CDR3 consists of 16 residues. Trimming at V came to 4 bases and at J to 6 bases, leaving 10 bases not matched to a gene. As DNA, the CDR3 is TGTGCCATCAGTGGGGGGCTAGCGGGAAGCCGCAATGAGCAGTTCTTC. This gives the protein CAISGGLAGSRNEQFF.

The table lists this clone with a count of one. The V and J genes are TRBV5-6 and TRBJ1-2; D not certain. This CDR3 spans 13 amino acids. Per germline, CDR1 SGHDT and CDR2 YYEEEE. Trimming removed 4 bases from V and 8 bases from J, with 15 bases in between. The chain's CDR3 is CASSHRTRRGYTF. The CDR3 DNA reads as TGTGCCAGCAGCCACCGCACCCGCCGAGGCTACACCTTC.

J is TRBJ1-2 and V is TRBV7-9; D unresolved. Germline V gene data show CDR1 as SEHNR and CDR2 as FQNEAQ (reference sequence). The CDR3 is 13 residues long. The V gene lost 3 bases and the J gene lost 7 bases, with 12 bases spanning the gap. For the CDR3, the DNA is TGTGCCAGCAGCTTGATCTGGGATCCTGGCTACACCTTC. Its translation is CASSLIWDPGYTF.

The chain links TRBV19 to TRBJ1-1, with D maybe TRBD1 (5 bases). The CDR3 sequence is 17 residues long. V lost 4 bases and J lost 0, with 18 bases in between. Germline CDR1 is LNHDA and CDR2 is SQIVND (reference sequence). For the CDR3, the DNA is TGTGCCAGTAGTACACTTCGGGGGAGACACATGAACACTGAAGCTTTCTTT. Residues: CASSTLRGRHMNTEAFF.

The gene calls are TRBV5-6 and TRBJ2-3, with TRBD2 identical over 9 bases. The CDR3 extends over 16 amino acids. CDR1 and CDR2 (germline): SGHDT, YYEEEE. Trimming removed 3 bases from V and 0 bases from J; junction bases left unmatched: 5. The CDR3 sequence: CASSSSGLASTDTQYF. As DNA, the CDR3 is TGTGCCAGCAGCTCGAGTGGACTAGCGAGCACAGATACGCAGTATTTT.

The chain employs TRBV27 and TRBJ2-4; no reliable D call. CDR3 size: 14 residues. Germline assignment: CDR1 MNHEY and CDR2 SMNVEV (reference sequence). The V end lost 5 bases, the J end lost 1 base, and 9 bases lay between the germline ends. The CDR3 bases are TGTGCCAGCAGTCCGCCCGGGGCCAAAAACATTCAGTACTTC. Translating it yields CASSPPGAKNIQYF.